This passage covers 14 T cell receptor beta chains from one sample sequenced in a study of blood T cell repertoires in COVID-19. TCRdb's table, derived via immunoSEQ multiplex PCR, lists solely in-frame clones and lacks some. The repertoire holds 100,000 to 150,000 clones, with 80% to 85% as singletons. The sample was PBMCs or T cells enriched from blood (not recorded which). These receptors were taken from a woman aged 25 to 39 who had recovered from COVID-19.

The chain combines TRBV24-1 with TRBJ2-3; 9 bases are a match to TRBD1. Germline trimming cut 4 bases from V and 3 bases from J; bases unmatched to any gene: 10. Per the germline V gene, CDR1 is KGHDR and CDR2 is SFDVKD. The CDR3 is 17 residues long. This chain's CDR3 is CATSEPGTGIFTDTQYF. DNA of the CDR3: TGTGCCACCAGTGAGCCCGGGACAGGGATATTTACAGATACGCAGTATTTT.

The V call is TRBV5-4, the J call TRBJ1-2, with 10 bases lining up with TRBD1. CDR1 and CDR2 (germline): SGHNT, YYREEE (reference sequence). CDR3 length equals 15 residues. V lost 4 bases, J lost 7 bases, and 10 bases stayed unmatched. The CDR3 DNA reads TGTGCCAGCAGCCCCAGGAGACAGGGGGCAGGTGGCTACACCTTC. Residues: CASSPRRQGAGGYTF.

This chain connects TRBV5-1 to TRBJ2-2; 7 bases map to TRBD2. The CDR3 extends over 16 amino acids. V shed 4 bases, J shed 2 bases, and the junction held 8 bases outside the gene matches. Germline CDR1 is SGHRS and CDR2 is YFSETQ. The chain's CDR3 is CASSRLAESNTGELFF. CDR3 bases: TGCGCCAGCAGCCGACTAGCAGAATCTAACACCGGGGAGCTGTTTTTT.

This sequence joins TRBV30 and TRBJ1-5, with a weak D call TRBD1 (6 bases). The CDR3 sequence is 16 residues long. From germline, CDR1 is GTSNPN and CDR2 SVGIG (reference sequence). Trimming stripped 2 bases from V and 4 bases from J, with 18 bases between. The CDR3 DNA reads as TGTGCCTGGAGTAGCGGTGGGGCAGGGGCAAATCAGCCCCAGCATTTT. It encodes CAWSSGGAGANQPQHF.

The J gene is TRBJ1-4, the V gene TRBV3-1 (or the pseudogene TRBV3-2); D unclear. V shed 5 bases and J shed 0 bases, with 10 bases lying between them. The CDR3 runs to 15 residues. Germline CDR1 and CDR2: LGHDT and YNNKEL (reference sequence). CDR3 sequence: CASSSGVATNEKLFF. CDR3 coding DNA: TGTGCCAGCAGCTCCGGGGTCGCAACTAATGAAAAACTGTTTTTT.

The V and J genes are TRBV19 and TRBJ1-5; TRBD1 matches at 7 bases. The CDR3 extends over 14 amino acids. CDR1 is LNHDA and CDR2 is SQIVND in the germline V gene (reference sequence). Trimming removed 4 bases from V and 6 bases from J; junction bases left unmatched: 6. The CDR3 nucleotides are TGTGCCAGTAGTACCCAGGGGGTTTTTCAGCCCCAGCATTTT. It encodes CASSTQGVFQPQHF.

The chain links TRBV30 to TRBJ2-6, with D maybe TRBD1 (5 bases). With 1 base removed from V and 6 bases from J, the gap between germline ends came to 13 bases. The CDR3 is made up of 15 amino acids. The germline gives CDR1 GTSNPN, CDR2 SVGIG (reference sequence). Written as DNA, the CDR3 is TGTGCCTGGAGTGGAACAGGTCTTGAGGCCAACGTCCTGACTTTC. Protein sequence: CAWSGTGLEANVLTF.

The chain is built from TRBV5-1 and TRBJ2-7, with 9 nucleotides matching TRBD2. Germline lookup yields CDR1 SGHRS and CDR2 YFSETQ. This CDR3 is 14 amino acids long. Trimming cost V 5 bases and J 3 bases; bases outside gene matches: 6. This chain's CDR3 is CASRPGLALYEQYF. The CDR3 DNA reads as TGCGCCAGCAGGCCGGGACTAGCCCTCTACGAGCAGTACTTC. Combining the CDR3 with reference TRBV5-1 and TRBJ2-7 gives the whole variable domain KAGVTQTPRYLIKTRGQQVTLSCSPISGHRSVSWYQQTPGQGLQFLFEYFSETQRNKGNFPGRFSGRQFSNSRSEMNVSTLELGDSALYLCASRPGLALYEQYFGPGTRLTVT.

CDR3 coding DNA: TGTGCCAGCAGCTTAGATCAGGGGACCTACAATGAGCAGTTCTTC. This encodes CASSLDQGTYNEQFF. This chain uses TRBV11-2 with TRBJ2-1; D perhaps matches TRBD1 (6 bases). The V end was cut by 0 bases, the J end by 2 bases, with 8 bases between. There are 15 residues in the CDR3. CDR1 is SGHAT and CDR2 is FQNNGV in the germline V gene.

The genes are TRBV2 and TRBJ2-7; the match to TRBD1 covers 10 bases. The CDR3 spans 15 residues. Germline assignment: CDR1 SNHLY and CDR2 FYNNEI. Trimming cost V 8 bases and J 3 bases; bases outside gene matches: 10. CDR3 DNA sequence: TGTGCCAGCGGCCCGGACAGGGGGGGCAGCTACGAGCAGTACTTC. Protein product: CASGPDRGGSYEQYF.

The chain recombines TRBV2 with TRBJ1-1; a possible D gene is TRBD1 (5 bases). The CDR3 is 17 amino acids. Trimming cost V 5 bases and J 0 bases, with 19 bases left between them. From germline, CDR1 is SNHLY and CDR2 FYNNEI. CDR3 residues: CASSQRSQGNMNTEAFF. The CDR3 DNA reads as TGTGCCAGCAGTCAAAGGAGCCAGGGAAACATGAACACTGAAGCTTTCTTT.

The chain couples TRBV6-5 to TRBJ2-1; 10 nucleotides match TRBD2. From germline, CDR1 is MNHEY and CDR2 SVGAGI. Germline trimming cut 4 bases from V and 3 bases from J; bases unmatched to any gene: 3. This CDR3 is 15 amino acids long. The CDR3 protein is CASSFSGRRYNEQFF. Written as DNA, the CDR3 is TGTGCCAGCAGTTTTAGCGGGAGGCGCTACAATGAGCAGTTCTTC.

The rearrangement uses TRBV15 and TRBJ1-2, with 7 bases aligning to TRBD1. CDR1 is LNHNV and CDR2 is YYDKDF in the germline V gene (reference sequence). The J segment lost 3 bases and the V segment lost 6 bases, leaving 4 bases of the junction unmatched. This CDR3 is built from 13 residues. The CDR3 reads CATRSQGYYGYTF. In DNA form, the CDR3 reads TGTGCCACCAGGTCACAGGGGTACTATGGCTACACCTTC.

The chain links TRBV7-3 to TRBJ2-7; 7 nucleotides line up with TRBD1. Germline assignment: CDR1 SGHTA and CDR2 FQGTGA. V gave up 3 bases and J gave up 6 bases; unmatched junction bases: 11. This CDR3 spans 15 amino acids. CDR3 loop: CASSLEPGTVAEQYF. The CDR3 nucleotides read TGTGCCAGCAGCTTGGAGCCCGGGACAGTCGCCGAGCAGTACTTC.